Below, 21 T cell receptor beta chains from the same sample are listed, as sequenced in a study of cytomegalovirus exposure and HLA in healthy donors. Amplification used 60 Vbeta primers and 13 Jbeta primers. The protocol was immunoSEQ multiplex PCR, while the TCRdb copy is restricted to in-frame clones and leaves out a portion. Among 150,000 to 200,000 clones, about 80% were seen once, and the ten largest hold roughly 2.8%. The sample comprised PBMCs. The origin of the receptors is a woman aged 45-60 years in good health and CMV-seropositive.

The V gene is TRBV7-3, the J gene TRBJ2-1; 10 bases line up with TRBD2. The ends lost 5 bases at V and 5 bases at J; junction bases unmatched: 6. The germline V gene has CDR1 SGHTA and CDR2 FQGTGA. The CDR3 covers 15 residues. The chain's CDR3 is CASSPQRGGHNEQFF. In DNA, the CDR3 is TGTGCCAGCAGCCCCCAGCGGGGGGGCCACAATGAGCAGTTCTTC.

This chain joins TRBV9 and TRBJ2-1; 10 positions match TRBD2. Germline loops: CDR1 SGDLS, CDR2 YYNGEE. The CDR3 has 19 residues. J lost 0 bases, V lost 3 bases, and 12 bases had no gene match. CDR3 bases: TGTGCCAGCAGCGGCCCTGGGCTAGCGGGGGCCCACTCCTACAATGAGCAGTTCTTC. Translation: CASSGPGLAGAHSYNEQFF.

This chain links TRBV18 with TRBJ2-3, with 10 bases that match TRBD2. CDR1 KGHSH and CDR2 LQKENI come from the germline V gene. The ends lost 1 base at V and 3 bases at J; junction bases unmatched: 7. CDR3 size: 17 residues. In DNA form, the CDR3 reads TGTGCCAGCTCACCACTAGCGGGGGGACTAGCAACAGATACGCAGTATTTT. Protein: CASSPLAGGLATDTQYF.

The chain recombines TRBV2 with TRBJ2-3; D not resolved. There are 13 residues in the CDR3. Germline CDR1 and CDR2: SNHLY and FYNNEI. The V end lost 3 bases, the J end lost 10 bases, and 14 bases lay between the germline ends. The CDR3 DNA reads TGTGCCAGCAGTGACCGACTTGGAATGGCGCAGTATTTT. It specifies CASSDRLGMAQYF.

V and J are TRBV10-3 and TRBJ2-2; 12 positions agree with TRBD2. In germline, CDR1 is ENHRY, CDR2 SYGVKD. The CDR3 runs 16 residues. V was clipped by 5 bases and J by 1 base; unmatched bases: 2. CDR3 loop: CAISRTSGVNTGELFF. As DNA, the CDR3 is TGTGCCATCAGTCGGACTAGCGGGGTGAACACCGGGGAGCTGTTTTTT.

The chain combines TRBV7-8 with TRBJ1-2; possible D gene TRBD1, 6 bases. The CDR3 totals 15 residues. V was cut by 7 bases and J by 1 base, with 16 bases left in between. The germline CDR1 and CDR2 sequences are SGHVS and FQNEAQ. CDR3 residues: CASIQQGSINYGYTF. The CDR3 DNA sequence: TGTGCCAGCATCCAACAGGGCTCCATTAACTATGGCTACACCTTC.

The chain uses TRBV27 and TRBJ1-4, with D unresolved. Germline values: CDR1 MNHEY, CDR2 SMNVEV (reference sequence). The CDR3 covers 15 residues. The ends were cut back, 3 bases at V and 5 bases at J, with 13 bases in the middle. The CDR3 protein is CASSFSLDGNEKLFF. The DNA for the CDR3 is TGTGCCAGCAGTTTTTCCCTTGACGGGAATGAAAAACTGTTTTTT.

This clone was counted only a few times. J is TRBJ2-2 and V is TRBV5-5, with D possibly matching TRBD2 (6 bases). Germline V CDR1 and CDR2: SGHKS, YYEKEE (reference sequence). Deletions cut 4 bases from V and 4 bases from J, with 17 bases between. This CDR3 has 16 residues. The CDR3, as DNA: TGTGCCAGCAGCCCCGACCGTAGGGAGGTCACCGGGGAGCTGTTTTTT. As protein: CASSPDRREVTGELFF.

This clone was picked up a small number of times. This sequence joins TRBV6-6 and TRBJ2-7, with TRBD1 as a possible D gene (6 bases). Trimming shortened V by 0 bases and J by 2 bases, and 11 bases separated the two germline ends. This CDR3 has 15 residues. The germline V gene encodes CDR1 MNHNY and CDR2 SVGAGI (reference sequence). The CDR3 DNA reads TGTGCCAGCAGTTACTCTAATGACAGGACCTACGAGCAGTACTTC. The encoded protein is CASSYSNDRTYEQYF.

This clone was recorded only once. The J gene is TRBJ1-6, the V gene TRBV2; maybe TRBD1 (5 bases). Germline CDR1 reads SNHLY; CDR2 reads FYNNEI. Trimming took off 2 bases at V and 10 bases at J, with 12 bases between the two ends. The CDR3 loop spans 14 amino acids. In DNA form, the CDR3 reads TGTGCCAGCAGTGAATCCAGGGAACGGTCACCCCTCCACTTT. It yields the protein CASSESRERSPLHF.

The chain combines TRBV23-1 with TRBJ2-2, with 7 bases that match TRBD1. TRBV23-1 is an ORF, and what it does is uncertain. The trim removed 8 bases at V and 10 bases at J, leaving 25 bases unmatched. The CDR3 runs 18 residues. The CDR3 sequence is CASPSGQKIYGWSEELFF. The CDR3 DNA sequence: TGCGCCAGCCCTTCGGGACAGAAAATTTACGGTTGGTCAGAGGAGCTGTTTTTT.

V and J are TRBV14 and TRBJ1-3; 9 bases match TRBD1. The V gene end was trimmed by 3 bases and the J gene end by 0 bases; junction bases not matched to a gene: 0. The CDR3 covers 15 residues. Germline V gives CDR1 SGHDN, CDR2 FVKESK. This CDR3 reads CASSQGQGSGNTIYF. CDR3 DNA: TGTGCCAGCAGCCAGGGACAGGGCTCTGGAAACACCATATATTTT.

V is TRBV19 and J is TRBJ2-1; 11 nucleotides match TRBD2. The CDR3 spans 15 residues. Germline trimming cut 7 bases from V and 3 bases from J; bases unmatched to any gene: 5. Per germline, CDR1 LNHDA and CDR2 SQIVND (reference sequence). The CDR3 DNA sequence: TGTGCCAGTACCGAACTAGCGGGGGTCTACAATGAGCAGTTCTTC. This translates into CASTELAGVYNEQFF. Based on the CDR3 plus reference TRBV19 and TRBJ2-1, the full variable domain is DGGITQSPKYLFRKEGQNVTLSCEQNLNHDAMYWYRQDPGQGLRLIYYSQIVNDFQKGDIAEGYSVSREKKESFPLTVTSAQKNPTAFYLCASTELAGVYNEQFFGPGTRLTVL.

The CDR3 DNA reads TGCGCCAGCAGCTCCGCACAGGGTACAGATACGCAGTATTTT. Its protein is CASSSAQGTDTQYF. This chain connects TRBV5-1 to TRBJ2-3, with D possibly TRBD1 on 6 matching bases. CDR1 is SGHRS, CDR2 YFSETQ, per germline. This CDR3 comprises 14 residues. V was clipped by 3 bases and J by 3 bases, with 11 bases between them.

This rearrangement joins TRBV2 to TRBJ2-1; 7 nucleotides match TRBD2. Trimming removed 4 bases from V and 7 bases from J; junction bases left unmatched: 4. From germline, CDR1 is SNHLY and CDR2 FYNNEI. The CDR3 spans 13 residues. CDR3 sequence reads: CASSAWEGNEQFF. CDR3 nucleotides: TGTGCCAGCAGTGCTTGGGAGGGGAATGAGCAGTTCTTC.

This chain connects TRBV7-9 to TRBJ2-5; tentative D call: TRBD1 (6 bases). The CDR3 has 14 residues. Per the germline V gene, CDR1 is SEHNR and CDR2 is FQNEAQ (reference sequence). V was trimmed by 3 bases and J by 5 bases, leaving 13 bases between them. CDR3 bases: TGTGCCAGCAGCTTGGGTACAGGGCGGGAGACCCAGTACTTC. It specifies CASSLGTGRETQYF.

This chain joins TRBV5-8 and TRBJ2-6; TRBD1 agrees at 9 bases. This CDR3 comprises 17 residues. After removal of 4 bases from V and 0 bases from J, the junction contained 5 bases not matched to a gene. From germline, CDR1 is SGHTS and CDR2 YDEGEE. The CDR3 region is CASSRGQGVSGANVLTF. The DNA for the CDR3 is TGTGCCAGCAGCCGGGGACAGGGAGTCTCTGGGGCCAACGTCCTGACTTTC.

On this clone: Within the sample, other DNA sequences also encode this same CDR3. CDR3 nucleotide sequence: TGTGCCAGAAGCTTCACAGGGGAACGAGAGACCCAGTACTTC. Translation gives CARSFTGERETQYF. The genes are TRBV5-3 and TRBJ2-5; 7 bases fit TRBD1. TRBV5-3 has ORF status, its function being uncertain. The ends lost 2 bases at V and 4 bases at J; junction bases unmatched: 5. The CDR3 is made up of 14 amino acids.

This rearrangement joins TRBV4-3 to TRBJ1-5; TRBD1 might be the D (5 bases). V lost 5 bases and J lost 4, with 15 bases in between. In germline, CDR1 is LGHNA, CDR2 YSLEER. The CDR3 has 15 amino acids. CDR3 DNA: TGCGCCAGCAGCGCCGGGGGACTCCTTAATCAGCCCCAGCATTTT. Protein product: CASSAGGLLNQPQHF.

The rearrangement joins TRBV7-3 to TRBJ2-5; tentatively, D is TRBD2 (6 bases). Trimming took 6 bases from V and 7 from J, leaving 18 bases between them. Germline assignment: CDR1 SGHTA and CDR2 FQGTGA. The CDR3 has 14 amino acids. As DNA, the CDR3 is TGTGCCAGCAGATTGGGCCCGGGGGAAGGGACCCAGTACTTC. Its protein product is CASRLGPGEGTQYF. The variable domain in full, with the rest retrieved from reference TRBV7-3 and TRBJ2-5, is GAGVSQTPSNKVTEKGKYVELRCDPISGHTALYWYRQSLGQGPEFLIYFQGTGAADDSGLPNDRFFAVRPEGSVSTLKIQRTERGDSAVYLCASRLGPGEGTQYFGPGTRLLVL.

This clone occurred a few times. V and J are TRBV7-3 and TRBJ1-6; D unresolved. The CDR3 loop spans 12 amino acids. CDR1 is SGHTA and CDR2 is FQGTGA in the germline V gene. V was cut by 5 bases and J by 10 bases, with 9 bases left in between. CDR3 protein: CASSQPGSPLHF. The CDR3 nucleotides are TGTGCCAGCAGCCAACCGGGGTCACCCCTCCACTTT.